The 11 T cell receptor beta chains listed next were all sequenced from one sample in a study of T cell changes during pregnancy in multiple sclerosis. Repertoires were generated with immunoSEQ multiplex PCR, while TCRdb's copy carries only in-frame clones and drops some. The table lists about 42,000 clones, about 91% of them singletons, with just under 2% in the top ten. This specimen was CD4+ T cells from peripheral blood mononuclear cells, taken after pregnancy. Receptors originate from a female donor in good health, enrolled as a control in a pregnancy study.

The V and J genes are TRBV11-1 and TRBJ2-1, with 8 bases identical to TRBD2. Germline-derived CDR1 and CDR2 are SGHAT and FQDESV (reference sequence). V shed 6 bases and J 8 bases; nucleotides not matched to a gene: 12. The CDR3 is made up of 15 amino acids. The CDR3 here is CASRSGLELIDEQFF. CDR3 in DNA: TGTGCCAGCAGGTCGGGACTAGAATTGATCGATGAGCAGTTCTTC.

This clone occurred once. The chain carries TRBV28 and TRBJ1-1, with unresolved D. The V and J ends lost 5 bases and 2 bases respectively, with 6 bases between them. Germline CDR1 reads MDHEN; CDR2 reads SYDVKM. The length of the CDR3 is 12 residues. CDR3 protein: CASSPVNTEAFF. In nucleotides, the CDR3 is TGTGCCAGCAGTCCAGTTAACACTGAAGCTTTCTTT.

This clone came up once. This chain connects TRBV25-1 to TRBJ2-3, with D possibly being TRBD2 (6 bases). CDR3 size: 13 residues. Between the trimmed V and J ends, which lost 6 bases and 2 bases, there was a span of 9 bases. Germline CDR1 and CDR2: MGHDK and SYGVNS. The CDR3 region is CASRGLSTDTQYF. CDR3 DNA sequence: TGTGCCAGCAGAGGACTATCCACAGATACGCAGTATTTT.

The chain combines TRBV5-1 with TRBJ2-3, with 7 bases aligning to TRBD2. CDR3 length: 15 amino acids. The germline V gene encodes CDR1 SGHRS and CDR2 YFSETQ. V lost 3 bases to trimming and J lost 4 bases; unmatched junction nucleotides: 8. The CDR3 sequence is CASSSETSTSDTQYF. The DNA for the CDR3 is TGCGCCAGCAGCTCAGAGACTAGCACTTCAGATACGCAGTATTTT.

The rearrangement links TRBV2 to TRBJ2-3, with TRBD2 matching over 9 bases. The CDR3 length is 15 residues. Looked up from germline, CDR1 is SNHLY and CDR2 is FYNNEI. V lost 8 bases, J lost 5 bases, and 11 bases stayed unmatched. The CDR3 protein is CASARAGGRKDTQYF. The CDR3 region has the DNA TGTGCCAGCGCTAGAGCGGGGGGCCGTAAAGATACGCAGTATTTT.

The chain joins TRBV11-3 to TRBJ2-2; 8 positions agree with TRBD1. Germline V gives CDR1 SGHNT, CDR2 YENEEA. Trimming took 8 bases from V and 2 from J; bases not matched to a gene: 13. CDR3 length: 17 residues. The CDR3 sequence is CASAVGLQGANTGELFF. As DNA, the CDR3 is TGTGCCAGCGCCGTGGGCCTCCAGGGGGCTAACACCGGGGAGCTGTTTTTT.

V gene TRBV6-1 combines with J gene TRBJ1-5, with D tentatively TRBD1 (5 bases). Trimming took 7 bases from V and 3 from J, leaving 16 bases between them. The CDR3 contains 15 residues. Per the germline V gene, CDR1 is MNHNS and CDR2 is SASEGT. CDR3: CASTPTGRVNQPQHF. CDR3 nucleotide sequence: TGTGCCAGCACCCCTACGGGCAGGGTCAATCAGCCCCAGCATTTT.

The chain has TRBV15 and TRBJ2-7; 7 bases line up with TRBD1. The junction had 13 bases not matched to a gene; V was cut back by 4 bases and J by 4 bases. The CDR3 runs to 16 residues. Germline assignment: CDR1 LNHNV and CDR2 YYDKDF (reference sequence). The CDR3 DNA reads TGTGCCACCAGCATCCCAGGGGGTGGGGCAGGTTACGAGCAGTACTTC. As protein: CATSIPGGGAGYEQYF.

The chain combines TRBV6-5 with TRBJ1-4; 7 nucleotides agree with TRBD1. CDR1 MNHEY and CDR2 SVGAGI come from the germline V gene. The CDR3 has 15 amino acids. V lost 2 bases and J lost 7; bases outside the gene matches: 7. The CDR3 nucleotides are TGTGCCAGCAGTTACCGACAGGGTTCAGGTGAAAAACTGTTTTTT. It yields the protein CASSYRQGSGEKLFF.

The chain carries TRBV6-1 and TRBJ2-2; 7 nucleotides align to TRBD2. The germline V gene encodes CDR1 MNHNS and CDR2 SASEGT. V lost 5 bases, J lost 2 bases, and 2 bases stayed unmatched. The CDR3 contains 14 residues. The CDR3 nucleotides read TGTGCCAGCAGTAGCGGGACCAACACCGGGGAGCTGTTTTTT. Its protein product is CASSSGTNTGELFF.

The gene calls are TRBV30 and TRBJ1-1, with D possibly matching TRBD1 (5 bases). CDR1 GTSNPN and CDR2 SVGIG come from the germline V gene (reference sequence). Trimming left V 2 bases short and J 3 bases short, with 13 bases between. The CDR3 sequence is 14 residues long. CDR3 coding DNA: TGTGCCTGGAGTTATGGGCCGACAGACACTGAAGCTTTCTTT. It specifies CAWSYGPTDTEAFF.